The table lists the clone carrying this TCR beta chain with a count of one. The target antigen is unknown. The protocol was immunoSEQ multiplex PCR, while the TCRdb copy is restricted to in-frame clones and leaves out a portion. The profile shows roughly 62,000 clones, around 86% of them singletons. These data are taken from a study of OX40 agonist ivuxolimab in advanced cancers. Study context: Three individuals attained partial responses, comprising one hepatocellular carcinoma case and two cutaneous melanoma cases. Study-wide results and caveats: Dosing at 0.1 to 3.0 mg/kg was accompanied by clonal expansion of CD4+ and CD8+ blood T cells by week 6. Relative to CD4+, CD8+ T cells held more expanded clones on average.

Systemic immunosuppression or autoimmune disease history was grounds to exclude patients. V lost 0 bases, J lost 4 bases, and 11 bases lay in between. The CDR3 contains 14 residues. CDR1 is SGHRS, CDR2 YFSETQ, per germline. Material: CD4+ or CD8+ T cells sorted from blood, obtained in a trial of the OX40 agonist ivuxolimab. This sequence originates from an adult with an advanced solid tumor such as melanoma, head and neck, liver or kidney cancer. This sequence joins TRBV5-1 and TRBJ2-7, with D tentatively TRBD2 (5 bases). CDR3: CASSLVGSGYEQYF. Here the CDR3 DNA reads TGCGCCAGCAGCTTGGTAGGGTCGGGGTACGAGCAGTACTTC.